This TCR beta chain is drawn from a study of OX40 agonist ivuxolimab in advanced cancers. Here immunoSEQ multiplex PCR was the method, and the copy in TCRdb shows in-frame clones only, minus some. Of around 60,000 clones listed, about nine tenths are singletons. Germline assignment: CDR1 SGHRS and CDR2 YFSETQ. Trimming took off 2 bases at V and 3 bases at J, with 12 bases between the two ends. This CDR3 comprises 14 residues. This rearrangement joins TRBV5-1 to TRBJ2-7; D possibly corresponds to TRBD2 (5 bases). This receptor was identified in an adult with an advanced solid tumor such as melanoma, head and neck, liver or kidney cancer. The sequenced sample was CD4+ or CD8+ T cells sorted from blood, obtained in a trial of the OX40 agonist ivuxolimab. CDR3 residues: CASSLPGELYEQYF. The CDR3 nucleotides read TGCGCCAGCAGCTTACCCGGGGAACTCTACGAGCAGTACTTC.